This T cell receptor beta chain was found in a study of CD4+ T cells in melanoma. V was shortened by 4 bases and J by 6 bases, with 4 bases between the two germline ends. Germline V gene sequence: CDR1 MDHEN, CDR2 SYDVKM. The CDR3 is 11 amino acids. Here immunoSEQ multiplex PCR was the method, and the copy in TCRdb shows in-frame clones only, minus some. Among around 5,700 clones listed, around 70% were seen once. The origin of this receptor is a human donor with melanoma. The V and J genes are TRBV28 and TRBJ2-1; D is unclear. Sequenced sample: cells from a culture (not recorded whether cultured in vitro). The CDR3 sequence is CASSWRNEQFF. In nucleotides, the CDR3 is TGTGCCAGCAGTTGGCGCAATGAGCAGTTCTTC.